The rows below give T cell receptor beta chains drawn from one sample of a study of T cells after yellow fever vaccination. TCRdb ran MiXCR on the 5' RACE reads and lists one entry per CDR3 protein. The sample holds approximately 600,000 distinct CDR3 sequences; around an eighth are singletons and the top ten take 15%. The starting material was PBMCs, obtained on the day of the yellow fever booster vaccination. These receptors were collected from a man younger than 40 who received the YFV17D yellow fever vaccine. Each CDR3 is given without its conserved first and last residue.

v_gene	CDR3aa
TRBV9	ASSVTGGSFDTQY
TRBV18	ASSALEETEQY
TRBV20-1	SASRQMNTGELF
TRBV29-1	SVDNWGISNEQF
TRBV29-1	SVGGTSGRVLLEQF
TRBV5-1	ASSIRRFGETQY
TRBV5-4	ASSSTTTSGSWRTQY
TRBV6-2/TRBV6-3	ASSPGGSGQPQH
TRBV7-9	ASVLGVSSYNEQF
TRBV28	ASRRQINTGELF
TRBV3-1	ASSYHSGSGYNEQF
TRBV4-3	ASSQDTGTPNTEAF
TRBV20-1	SARAIESSGSQYEQY
TRBV28	ASKWDRGHNYGYT
TRBV7-6	ASSWGGGNTEAF
TRBV7-2	ASSPKAKVPYEQY
TRBV11-2	ASSSLTQWGQVTYEQY
TRBV6-1	ANKGSSYEQY
TRBV12-3/TRBV12-4	ANLLSGTGTTDTQY
TRBV11-3	ASSLPGAVDYNEQF